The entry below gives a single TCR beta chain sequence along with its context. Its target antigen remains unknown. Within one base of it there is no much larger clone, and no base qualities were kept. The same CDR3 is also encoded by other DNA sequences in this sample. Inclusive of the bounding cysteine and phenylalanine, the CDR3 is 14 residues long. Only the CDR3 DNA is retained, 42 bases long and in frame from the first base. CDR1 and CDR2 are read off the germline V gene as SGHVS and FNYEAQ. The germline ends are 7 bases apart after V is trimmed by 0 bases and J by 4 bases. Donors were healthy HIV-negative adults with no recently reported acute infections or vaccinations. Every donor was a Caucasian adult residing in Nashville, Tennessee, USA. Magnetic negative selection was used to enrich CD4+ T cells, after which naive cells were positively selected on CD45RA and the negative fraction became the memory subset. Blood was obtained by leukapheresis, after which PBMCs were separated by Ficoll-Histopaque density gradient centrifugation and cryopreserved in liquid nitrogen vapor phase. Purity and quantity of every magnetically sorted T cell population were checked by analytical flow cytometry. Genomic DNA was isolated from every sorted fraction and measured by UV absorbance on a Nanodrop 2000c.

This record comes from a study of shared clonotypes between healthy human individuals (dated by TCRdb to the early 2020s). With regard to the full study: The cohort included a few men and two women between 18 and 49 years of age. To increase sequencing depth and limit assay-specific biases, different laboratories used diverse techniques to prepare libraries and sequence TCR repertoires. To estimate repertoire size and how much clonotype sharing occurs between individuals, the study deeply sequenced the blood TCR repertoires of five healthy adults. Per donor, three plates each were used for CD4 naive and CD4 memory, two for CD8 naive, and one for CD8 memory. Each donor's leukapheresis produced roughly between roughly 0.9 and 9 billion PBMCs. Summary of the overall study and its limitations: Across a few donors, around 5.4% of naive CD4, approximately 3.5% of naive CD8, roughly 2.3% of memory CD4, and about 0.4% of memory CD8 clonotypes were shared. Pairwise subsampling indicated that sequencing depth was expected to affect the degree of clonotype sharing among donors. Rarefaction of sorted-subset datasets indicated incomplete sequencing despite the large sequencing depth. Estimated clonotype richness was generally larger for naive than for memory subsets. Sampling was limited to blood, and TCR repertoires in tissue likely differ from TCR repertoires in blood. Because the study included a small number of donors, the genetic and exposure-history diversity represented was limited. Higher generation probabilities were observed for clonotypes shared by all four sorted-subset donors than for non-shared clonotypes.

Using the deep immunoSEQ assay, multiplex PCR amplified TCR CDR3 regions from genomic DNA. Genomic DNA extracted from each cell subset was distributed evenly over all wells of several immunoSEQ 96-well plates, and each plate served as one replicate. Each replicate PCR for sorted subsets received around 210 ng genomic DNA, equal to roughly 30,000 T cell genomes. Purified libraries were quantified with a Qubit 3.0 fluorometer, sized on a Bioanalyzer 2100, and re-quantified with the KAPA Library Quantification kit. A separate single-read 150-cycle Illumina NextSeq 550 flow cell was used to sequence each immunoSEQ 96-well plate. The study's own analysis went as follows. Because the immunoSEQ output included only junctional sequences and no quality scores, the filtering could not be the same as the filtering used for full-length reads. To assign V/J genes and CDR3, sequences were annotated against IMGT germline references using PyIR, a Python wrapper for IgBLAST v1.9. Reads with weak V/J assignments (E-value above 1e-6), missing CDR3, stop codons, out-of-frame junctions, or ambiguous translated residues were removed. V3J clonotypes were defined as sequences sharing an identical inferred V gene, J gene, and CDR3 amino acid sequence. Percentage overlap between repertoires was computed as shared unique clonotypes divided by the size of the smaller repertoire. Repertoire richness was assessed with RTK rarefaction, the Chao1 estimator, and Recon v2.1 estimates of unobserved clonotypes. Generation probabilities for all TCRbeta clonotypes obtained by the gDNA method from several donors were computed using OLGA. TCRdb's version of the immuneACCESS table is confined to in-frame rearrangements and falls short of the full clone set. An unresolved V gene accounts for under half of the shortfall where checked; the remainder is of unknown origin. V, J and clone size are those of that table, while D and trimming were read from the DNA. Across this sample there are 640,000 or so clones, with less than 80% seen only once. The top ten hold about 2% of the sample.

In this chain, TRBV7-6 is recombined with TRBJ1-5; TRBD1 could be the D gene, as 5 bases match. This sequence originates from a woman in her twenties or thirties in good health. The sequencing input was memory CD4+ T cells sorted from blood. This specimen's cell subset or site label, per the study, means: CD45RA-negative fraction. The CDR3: CASSLAGGNQPQHF. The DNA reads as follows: TGTGCCAGCAGCTTAGCGGGGGGGAATCAGCCCCAGCATTTT.